This TCR beta chain was retrieved from a study of blood T cell repertoires in COVID-19. Assay used: immunoSEQ multiplex PCR; TCRdb lists only in-frame clones, some missing. The sample carries some 76,000 clones, roughly 80% recorded once. This CDR3 is built from 15 residues. V lost 2 bases to trimming and J lost 0 bases, with 8 bases between them. Germline V lookup: CDR1 SGHTA, CDR2 FQGNSA. The sequence was obtained from a woman aged 60 to 75 with acute or convalescent COVID-19. The sequenced sample consisted of peripheral blood. The chain recombines TRBV7-2 with TRBJ1-5; tentative D call: TRBD1 (6 bases). The DNA for the CDR3 is TGTGCCAGCAGCTTACGACAGGATAGCAATCAGCCCCAGCATTTT. Encoded protein: CASSLRQDSNQPQHF.